What follows are 6 T cell receptor beta chains derived from one specimen sequenced in a study of circulating and synovial CD4+ cells in juvenile arthritis. Libraries were prepared by immunoSEQ multiplex PCR; TCRdb keeps only in-frame clonotypes and omits some of them. In the table there are some 35,000 clones, roughly 94% of which are singletons. Sequences were obtained from CD4+ T cells from blood. The receptors were gathered from a human donor with juvenile idiopathic arthritis.

This chain connects TRBV5-6 to TRBJ2-1; the D gene is possibly TRBD2 (6 bases). Between the trimmed V and J ends, which lost 0 bases and 4 bases, there was a span of 14 bases. Germline V gives CDR1 SGHDT, CDR2 YYEEEE. The CDR3 has 16 residues. CDR3 DNA sequence: TGTGCCAGCAGCTTGGACTGGGGGGTCATTTACAATGAGCAGTTCTTC. It encodes CASSLDWGVIYNEQFF.

The chain is built from TRBV11-2 and TRBJ1-5; 7 nucleotides align to TRBD1. Unmatched junction bases numbered 3, after V lost 0 bases and J lost 7 bases. Germline CDR1 SGHAT, CDR2 FQNNGV. This CDR3 has 14 residues. CDR3 region: CASSLDQGGQPQHF. The CDR3, as DNA: TGTGCCAGCAGCTTAGATCAGGGGGGCCAGCCCCAGCATTTT. Drawing the rest from reference TRBV11-2 and TRBJ1-5, the complete variable domain is EAGVAQSPRYKIIEKRQSVAFWCNPISGHATLYWYQQILGQGPKLLIQFQNNGVVDDSQLPKDRFSAERLKGVDSTLKIQPAKLEDSAVYLCASSLDQGGQPQHFGDGTRLSIL.

The chain employs TRBV7-9 and TRBJ1-1; TRBD1 is a possible D gene (5 bases). V was trimmed by 0 bases and J by 2 bases, leaving 10 bases between them. The CDR3 is made up of 15 amino acids. Germline CDR1 and CDR2: SEHNR and FQNEAQ (reference sequence). CDR3 bases: TGTGCCAGCAGCTTAGCGGCTACAGGAAACACTGAAGCTTTCTTT. Translation: CASSLAATGNTEAFF.

The chain has TRBV7-2 and TRBJ2-2, with a tentative D call TRBD2 (5 bases). V dropped 3 bases and J dropped 6 bases, with 17 bases sitting between them. Germline assignment: CDR1 SGHTA and CDR2 FQGNSA. The CDR3 totals 16 residues. The chain's CDR3 is CASSFRVTTGAGELFF. In nucleotides, the CDR3 is TGTGCCAGCAGCTTTAGGGTCACCACCGGGGCCGGGGAGCTGTTTTTT.

The J gene is TRBJ1-5, the V gene TRBV7-2; TRBD1 is a possible D gene (5 bases). The germline V gene encodes CDR1 SGHTA and CDR2 FQGNSA. V gave up 2 bases and J gave up 4 bases, with 15 bases separating them. The CDR3 runs 16 residues. The CDR3 sequence: CASSLSWRQINQPQHF. DNA for the CDR3: TGTGCCAGCAGCTTATCTTGGAGACAGATTAATCAGCCCCAGCATTTT. The full variable domain, with the rest looked up from reference TRBV7-2 and TRBJ1-5, is GAGVSQSPSNKVTEKGKDVELRCDPISGHTALYWYRQSLGQGLEFLIYFQGNSAPDKSGLPSDRFSAERTGGSVSTLTIQRTQQEDSAVYLCASSLSWRQINQPQHFGDGTRLSIL.

This chain uses TRBV27 with TRBJ1-6; possible D gene TRBD1, 6 bases. Germline CDR1 and CDR2: MNHEY and SMNVEV (reference sequence). Trimming pared 5 bases from V and 7 bases from J, leaving 12 bases between. The CDR3 runs to 14 residues. CDR3 region: CASSTRQGNSPLHF. The CDR3 DNA reads as TGTGCCAGCAGTACAAGGCAGGGGAATTCACCCCTCCACTTT.